A selection of T cell receptor beta chains follows, all from one sample in a study of cytomegalovirus exposure and HLA in healthy donors. Repertoires were generated with immunoSEQ multiplex PCR, while TCRdb's copy carries only in-frame clones and drops some. This sample has about 130,000 clones, with roughly 95% found just once. Input material: PBMCs. The receptors derive from a man between 18 and 35 years old in good health and CMV-seronegative. CDR3s include the opening cysteine and the closing phenylalanine or tryptophan. Each record gives: V gene, D gene, J gene, clone size, CDR3 DNA, CDR3 protein. The D gene is left open where the match is weak. Clone size appears in some rows only: once, few, many, or a class for an expanded clone.

V gene: TRBV5-6
D gene: NA
J gene: TRBJ1-1
clone size: NA
CDR3 DNA: TGTGCCAGCAGCTTCACAGGGAGGGGCACTGAAGCTTTCTTT
CDR3 protein: CASSFTGRGTEAFF

V gene: TRBV18
D gene: NA
J gene: TRBJ2-3
clone size: NA
CDR3 DNA: TGTGCCAGCTCACCACCCGGATCGGGAGCAGACACAGATACGCAGTATTTT
CDR3 protein: CASSPPGSGADTDTQYF

V gene: TRBV27
D gene: TRBD1
J gene: TRBJ1-1
clone size: NA
CDR3 DNA: TGTGCCAGCAGTTTATCAGGGGGCGGAACTGAAGCTTTCTTT
CDR3 protein: CASSLSGGGTEAFF

V gene: TRBV6-5
D gene: TRBD1
J gene: TRBJ1-2
clone size: NA
CDR3 DNA: TGTGCCAGCAGCCGACAGGGGGTCGATGGCTACACCTTC
CDR3 protein: CASSRQGVDGYTF

V gene: TRBV6-5
D gene: TRBD2
J gene: TRBJ2-1
clone size: once
CDR3 DNA: TGTGCCAGCAGAGTTTCGCGGGGGGGAGGGTTCGAGTTCTTC
CDR3 protein: CASRVSRGGGFEFF

V gene: TRBV5-1
D gene: NA
J gene: TRBJ1-1
clone size: NA
CDR3 DNA: TGCGCCAGCAGCTTGGGATTACAGGGAAGGATGAACACTGAAGCTTTCTTT
CDR3 protein: CASSLGLQGRMNTEAFF

V gene: TRBV5-6
D gene: NA
J gene: TRBJ1-1
clone size: NA
CDR3 DNA: TGTGCCAGCAGCTTCGGCGGGAACACTGAAGCTTTCTTT
CDR3 protein: CASSFGGNTEAFF

V gene: TRBV7-3
D gene: NA
J gene: TRBJ2-1
clone size: NA
CDR3 DNA: TGTGCCAGCAGCTTCATTCAGGGGAATGAGCAGTTCTTC
CDR3 protein: CASSFIQGNEQFF

V gene: TRBV6-5
D gene: NA
J gene: TRBJ1-4
clone size: few
CDR3 DNA: TGTGCCAGCAGTTACGACCCTGCCCCGGGGGAAAAACTGTTTTTT
CDR3 protein: CASSYDPAPGEKLFF

V gene: TRBV7-9
D gene: TRBD1
J gene: TRBJ1-2
clone size: few
CDR3 DNA: TGTGCCAGCAGCCCCCCTTCCAGGACAGGCATCTATGGCTACACCTTC
CDR3 protein: CASSPPSRTGIYGYTF

V gene: TRBV18
D gene: NA
J gene: TRBJ2-2
clone size: NA
CDR3 DNA: TGTGCCAGCTCACCCTCACAGGGGAACACCGGGGAGCTGTTTTTT
CDR3 protein: CASSPSQGNTGELFF

V gene: TRBV2
D gene: NA
J gene: TRBJ2-2
clone size: once
CDR3 DNA: TGTGCCAGCAGCGCCACAGGGACCGGGGAGCTGTTTTTT
CDR3 protein: CASSATGTGELFF

V gene: TRBV5-8
D gene: TRBD1
J gene: TRBJ2-2
clone size: NA
CDR3 DNA: TGTGCCAGCAGCTGGACAGGGGGCGCCGACGGGGAGCTGTTTTTT
CDR3 protein: CASSWTGGADGELFF

V gene: TRBV9
D gene: NA
J gene: TRBJ2-1
clone size: NA
CDR3 DNA: TGTGCCAGCAGCGTAGCAGGGGGACTCCAGTTCTTC
CDR3 protein: CASSVAGGLQFF

V gene: TRBV30
D gene: NA
J gene: TRBJ1-5
clone size: NA
CDR3 DNA: TGTGCCTGGAGAGGGGAGGGTAATCAGCCCCAGCATTTT
CDR3 protein: CAWRGEGNQPQHF

V gene: TRBV5-1
D gene: TRBD1
J gene: TRBJ2-7
clone size: NA
CDR3 DNA: TGCGCCAGCAGCCCGGGGACAGGGACCTACGAGCAGTACTTC
CDR3 protein: CASSPGTGTYEQYF

V gene: TRBV2
D gene: NA
J gene: TRBJ1-2
clone size: once
CDR3 DNA: TGTGCCAGCAGTGAGTGGGAGGGCTATGGCTACACCTTC
CDR3 protein: CASSEWEGYGYTF

V gene: TRBV7-9
D gene: TRBD1
J gene: TRBJ1-4
clone size: NA
CDR3 DNA: TGTGCCAGCAGCTGGGGCCTGAGCTGGGACAGGGAAAAACTGTTTTTT
CDR3 protein: CASSWGLSWDREKLFF

V gene: TRBV5-4
D gene: TRBD1
J gene: TRBJ2-2
clone size: once
CDR3 DNA: TGTGCCAGCAGCGCAAGGGACAGCATTACCGGGGAGCTGTTTTTT
CDR3 protein: CASSARDSITGELFF

V gene: TRBV28
D gene: TRBD1
J gene: TRBJ2-6
clone size: NA
CDR3 DNA: TGTGCCAGCACGTGGTCAGGGGGCGGTTCTGGGGCCAACGTCCTGACTTTC
CDR3 protein: CASTWSGGGSGANVLTF

V gene: TRBV6-1
D gene: NA
J gene: TRBJ2-3
clone size: NA
CDR3 DNA: TGTGCCAGCAGTGAACGCGGGAGCACAGATACGCAGTATTTT
CDR3 protein: CASSERGSTDTQYF

V gene: TRBV20-1
D gene: NA
J gene: TRBJ1-2
clone size: NA
CDR3 DNA: TGCAGTGCTAGAGCCCTTCGTGGCTACACCTTC
CDR3 protein: CSARALRGYTF

V gene: TRBV29-1
D gene: TRBD1
J gene: TRBJ2-5
clone size: NA
CDR3 DNA: TGCAGCGTTGGATTAGGGGGCAGGGGGCGGGGAGGCCAAGAGACCCAGTACTTC
CDR3 protein: CSVGLGGRGRGGQETQYF

V gene: TRBV19
D gene: TRBD2
J gene: TRBJ2-1
clone size: NA
CDR3 DNA: TGTGCCAGTAGTGCCCTAGCGGGAGGGCGCGATGAGCAGTTCTTC
CDR3 protein: CASSALAGGRDEQFF

V gene: TRBV4-1
D gene: TRBD2
J gene: TRBJ2-7
clone size: NA
CDR3 DNA: TGCGCCAGAAGACTAGCGGGAGATTCTATCGAGCAGTACTTC
CDR3 protein: CARRLAGDSIEQYF

V gene: TRBV28
D gene: NA
J gene: TRBJ2-7
clone size: NA
CDR3 DNA: TGTGCCAGCAGATCTGGGGGCAGGGACTACGAGCAGTACTTC
CDR3 protein: CASRSGGRDYEQYF

V gene: TRBV30
D gene: TRBD2
J gene: TRBJ2-3
clone size: NA
CDR3 DNA: TGTGCCTGGAGTGTACACGGGGGGGAGGCAGATACGCAGTATTTT
CDR3 protein: CAWSVHGGEADTQYF

V gene: TRBV28
D gene: NA
J gene: TRBJ1-1
clone size: NA
CDR3 DNA: TGTGCCAGCAGCCGCGTTAGGACTATGAACACTGAAGCTTTCTTT
CDR3 protein: CASSRVRTMNTEAFF

V gene: TRBV5-6
D gene: TRBD2
J gene: TRBJ2-1
clone size: NA
CDR3 DNA: TGTGCCAGCAGCTTGCGACTAGCGAGATACAATGAGCAGTTCTTC
CDR3 protein: CASSLRLARYNEQFF

V gene: TRBV19
D gene: TRBD1
J gene: TRBJ2-2
clone size: NA
CDR3 DNA: TGTGCCAGTAGTACCGACAGGGATGTTGGCACCGGGGAGCTGTTTTTT
CDR3 protein: CASSTDRDVGTGELFF

V gene: TRBV27
D gene: NA
J gene: TRBJ1-1
clone size: NA
CDR3 DNA: TGTGCCAGCAGTCCCCCTTCGGGTTTCACTGAAGCTTTCTTT
CDR3 protein: CASSPPSGFTEAFF

V gene: TRBV9
D gene: TRBD1
J gene: TRBJ2-1
clone size: NA
CDR3 DNA: TGTGCCAGCAGCGTAGGGACAGGTTCCTACAATGAGCAGTTCTTC
CDR3 protein: CASSVGTGSYNEQFF

V gene: TRBV4-1
D gene: TRBD1
J gene: TRBJ1-5
clone size: NA
CDR3 DNA: TGCGCCAGCAGCCGATATACCGGGACAGGGGATAATCAGCCCCAGCATTTT
CDR3 protein: CASSRYTGTGDNQPQHF

V gene: TRBV7-2
D gene: TRBD2
J gene: TRBJ2-7
clone size: NA
CDR3 DNA: TGTGCCAGCAGCTCAATACCGGGACTAGCCATACGGGAGTACTTC
CDR3 protein: CASSSIPGLAIREYF

V gene: TRBV15
D gene: NA
J gene: TRBJ1-5
clone size: NA
CDR3 DNA: TGTGCCACCAGCAGAGTTGGGGACGGGGGTGTCAATCAGCCCCAGCATTTT
CDR3 protein: CATSRVGDGGVNQPQHF

V gene: TRBV6-1
D gene: TRBD1
J gene: TRBJ1-2
clone size: NA
CDR3 DNA: TGTGCCAGCATCGTCCGGGACAGGGGTGGCTACACCTTC
CDR3 protein: CASIVRDRGGYTF

V gene: TRBV7-8
D gene: TRBD2
J gene: TRBJ2-2
clone size: NA
CDR3 DNA: TGTGCCAGCACCCGGACTAGCGGGCCGCCGAACACCGGGGAGCTGTTTTTT
CDR3 protein: CASTRTSGPPNTGELFF

V gene: TRBV7-8
D gene: TRBD1
J gene: TRBJ2-7
clone size: NA
CDR3 DNA: TGTGCCAGCAGCTTACTGACAGGGCTCTCCTACGAGCAGTACTTC
CDR3 protein: CASSLLTGLSYEQYF

V gene: TRBV7-9
D gene: NA
J gene: TRBJ2-7
clone size: NA
CDR3 DNA: TGTGCCAGCAGCCCCTCGGGTAGCGGCGAGCAGTACTTC
CDR3 protein: CASSPSGSGEQYF